This is a list of T cell receptor beta chains from one sample in a study of T cell responses to AZD1222 COVID-19 vaccine. Measured with immunoSEQ multiplex PCR; TCRdb has only the in-frame clones, and not every one. The sample contains approximately 140,000 clones, around 90% of which appear only once. The specimen comprised peripheral blood, sampled on day 0 of AZD1222 vaccination. These receptor sequences come from an adult in good health. CDR3s include the opening cysteine and the closing phenylalanine or tryptophan. The order of the fields is J gene, D gene, V gene, clone size, CDR3 protein, CDR3 DNA. A D gene is named only where the DNA matches it firmly. Size is stated for part of the rows, as once, few or many counts, or as a class when the clone is expanded.

TRBJ2-2 | TRBD1 | TRBV11-3 | . | CASSFTQGAGELFF | TGTGCCAGCAGCTTCACTCAGGGGGCCGGGGAGCTGTTTTTT
TRBJ2-7 | TRBD2 | TRBV11-2 | . | CASSFKGGTSGSRVYEQYF | TGTGCCAGCAGCTTCAAAGGGGGGACTAGCGGGAGTCGAGTCTACGAGCAGTACTTC
TRBJ2-7 | TRBD2 | TRBV6-2/TRBV6-3 | . | CASSYSNSGHYEQYF | TGTGCCAGCAGTTACAGCAATAGCGGGCATTACGAGCAGTACTTC
TRBJ2-3 | TRBD2 | TRBV9 | . | CASSEGLRTDTQYF | TGTGCCAGCAGCGAGGGACTACGCACAGATACGCAGTATTTT
TRBJ2-7 | TRBD1 | TRBV28 | once | CASRVGGRYEQYF | TGTGCCAGCAGGGTAGGGGGCAGATACGAGCAGTACTTC
TRBJ1-1 | . | TRBV11-2 | few | CASSRSRTVRGTEAFF | TGTGCCAGCAGCAGATCGCGGACAGTTCGGGGCACTGAAGCTTTCTTT
TRBJ2-7 | . | TRBV2 | . | CASSGETPTYEQYF | TGTGCCAGCAGTGGTGAAACCCCTACCTACGAGCAGTACTTC
TRBJ2-2 | . | TRBV24-1 | . | CATRDPNTGELFF | TGTGCCACCAGGGACCCGAACACCGGGGAGCTGTTTTTT
TRBJ1-5 | . | TRBV29-1 | . | CSVKGRVGQPQHF | TGCAGCGTTAAAGGGAGGGTGGGTCAGCCCCAGCATTTT
TRBJ2-7 | TRBD1 | TRBV6-5 | . | CASSYHGTVRYEQYF | TGTGCCAGCAGTTACCACGGGACAGTAAGATACGAGCAGTACTTC
TRBJ1-4 | . | TRBV9 | . | CASSVDATNEKLFF | TGTGCCAGCAGCGTAGATGCAACTAATGAAAAACTGTTTTTT
TRBJ2-2 | . | TRBV4-2 | . | CASSQALRSSNTGELFF | TGTGCCAGCAGCCAAGCGTTGCGGAGTTCGAACACCGGGGAGCTGTTTTTT
TRBJ2-5 | . | TRBV12-3/TRBV12-4 | . | CASSGPPGETQYF | TGTGCCAGCAGCGGCCCCCCTGGAGAGACCCAGTACTTC
TRBJ1-1 | . | TRBV11-2 | . | CASTPLGRNTEAFF | TGTGCCAGCACCCCCCTCGGCAGGAACACTGAAGCTTTCTTT
TRBJ1-6 | . | TRBV6-1 | . | CASSETGNSPLHF | TGTGCCAGCAGTGAAACCGGAAATTCACCCCTCCACTTT
TRBJ1-1 | . | TRBV10-3 | once | CAISESGQTEAFF | TGTGCCATCAGTGAGTCGGGGCAGACCGAAGCTTTCTTT
TRBJ1-1 | TRBD1 | TRBV6-5 | . | CASSRDRRTNTEAFF | TGTGCCAGCAGTAGGGACAGACGAACGAACACTGAAGCTTTCTTT
TRBJ1-4 | . | TRBV28 | . | CASRPLGQKLFF | TGTGCCAGCAGGCCATTAGGGCAAAAACTGTTTTTT
TRBJ2-1 | . | TRBV7-3 | . | CASSLTSNEQFF | TGTGCCAGCAGCTTAACCAGCAATGAGCAGTTCTTC
TRBJ2-7 | TRBD2 | TRBV11-2 | few | CASKPGLASGEQYF | TGTGCCAGCAAACCGGGACTAGCGTCTGGGGAGCAGTACTTC
TRBJ1-1 | . | TRBV7-2 | . | CASSLVIRVTNTEAFF | TGTGCCAGCAGCTTAGTAATCAGGGTGACGAACACTGAAGCTTTCTTT
TRBJ2-5 | . | TRBV4-2 | . | CASSAQGGPGHKETQYF | TGTGCCAGCAGCGCACAGGGGGGGCCAGGTCACAAAGAGACCCAGTACTTC
TRBJ1-1 | . | TRBV19 | . | CASSYSSEAFF | TGTGCCAGTAGCTATTCTTCTGAAGCTTTCTTT
TRBJ2-5 | TRBD2 | TRBV7-2 | once | CASRRLAGNQETQYF | TGTGCCAGCAGACGACTAGCGGGGAACCAAGAGACCCAGTACTTC
TRBJ1-2 | . | TRBV20-1 | . | CSTSGGGGYTF | .
TRBJ2-4 | . | TRBV7-9 | . | CASSQGTGDIQYF | TGTGCCAGCAGCCAGGGGACGGGGGACATTCAGTACTTC
TRBJ2-7 | TRBD2 | TRBV30 | . | CAWSGGGQRYEQYF | TGTGCCTGGAGCGGGGGAGGGCAGAGGTACGAGCAGTACTTC
TRBJ1-3 | . | TRBV4-1 | . | CASSQLAGISGNTIYF | TGCGCCAGCAGCCAATTGGCAGGGATCTCTGGAAACACCATATATTTT
TRBJ2-1 | . | TRBV11-2 | . | CASGKRFSEQFF | TGTGCCAGCGGCAAGAGATTCAGTGAGCAGTTCTTC
TRBJ2-1 | . | TRBV7-3 | . | CASSLGWGSSYNEQFF | TGTGCCAGCAGCTTAGGGTGGGGGAGCTCCTACAATGAGCAGTTCTTC
TRBJ2-1 | . | TRBV12-2 | . | CASRLDRVREQFF | TGTGCAAGTCGCTTAGATCGAGTCCGTGAGCAGTTCTTC
TRBJ1-1 | . | TRBV19 | . | CASSSHAGNEAFF | TGTGCCAGTAGTAGCCATGCCGGGAATGAAGCTTTCTTT
TRBJ2-6 | . | TRBV4-1 | . | CASSQGAGANVLTF | TGCGCCAGCAGCCAGGGCGCTGGGGCCAACGTCCTGACTTTC